This T cell receptor beta chain was observed in a study of control samples from healthy donors and cancer patients. Some clones are missing from TCRdb's copy, which holds only in-frame ones; the method was immunoSEQ multiplex PCR. The profile shows 75,000 to 100,000 clones, just under 95% of them singletons. The TCR sequence derives from a human donor in good health. The donor label of this sample is uncertain. The sample was blood.

CDR3 region: CASSPPGMLAKNIQYF. DNA of the CDR3: TGTGCCAGCAGCCCGCCCGGTATGCTTGCCAAAAACATTCAGTACTTC. The chain combines TRBV5-4 with TRBJ2-4; no clear D. Trimming took 4 bases from V and 1 from J, leaving 15 bases between them. This CDR3 spans 16 amino acids. Germline V gene sequence: CDR1 SGHNT, CDR2 YYREEE (reference sequence).